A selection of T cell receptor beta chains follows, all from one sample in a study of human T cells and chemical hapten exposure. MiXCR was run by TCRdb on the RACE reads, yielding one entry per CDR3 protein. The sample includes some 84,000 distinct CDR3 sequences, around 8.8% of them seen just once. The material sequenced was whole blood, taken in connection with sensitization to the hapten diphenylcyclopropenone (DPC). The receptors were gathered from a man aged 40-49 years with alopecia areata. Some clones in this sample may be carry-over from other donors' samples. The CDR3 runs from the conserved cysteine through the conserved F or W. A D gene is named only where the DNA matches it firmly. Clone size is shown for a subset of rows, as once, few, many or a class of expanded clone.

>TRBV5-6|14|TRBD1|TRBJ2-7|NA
TGTGCCAGCAGCTTGACAGGGGTGGTTTACGAGCAGTACTTC
CASSLTGVVYEQYF
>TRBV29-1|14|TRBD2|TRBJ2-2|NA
TGCAGCGTAGGACTAGCGGGATGGGCCGGGGAGCTGTTTTTT
CSVGLAGWAGELFF
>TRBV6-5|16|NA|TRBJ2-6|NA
TGTGCCAGCAGTACCCGACGGGTTTACGGGGCCAACGTCCTGACTTTC
CASSTRRVYGANVLTF
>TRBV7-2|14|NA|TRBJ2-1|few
TGTGCCAGCAGCTTAGACCCGGGGTTAAATGAGCAGTTCTTC
CASSLDPGLNEQFF
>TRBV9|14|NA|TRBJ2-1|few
TGTGCCAGCAGCGTGGGTACGAGGGGGAATGAGCAGTTCTTC
CASSVGTRGNEQFF
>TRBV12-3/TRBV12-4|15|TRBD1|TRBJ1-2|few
TGTGCCAGCACCCCCGGTGGAGGGGGCTTTTATGGCTACACCTTC
CASTPGGGGFYGYTF
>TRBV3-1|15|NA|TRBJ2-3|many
TGTGCCAGCAGCCAGAACAGCGGGTTGGCAGATACGCAGTATTTT
CASSQNSGLADTQYF
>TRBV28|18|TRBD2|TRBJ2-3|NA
TGTGCCAGCAGCCCCTCGCTAGGAGTAGCGGGAGGGACAGATACGCAGTATTTT
CASSPSLGVAGGTDTQYF
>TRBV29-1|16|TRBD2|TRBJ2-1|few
TGCAGCGTCGAACAGGTCCTGGAGCGGGAGCACAATGAGCAGTTCTTC
CSVEQVLEREHNEQFF
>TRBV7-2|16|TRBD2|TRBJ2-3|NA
TGTGCCAGCAGCTTAGGCGTAGCGGGAGACAGAGATACGCAGTATTTT
CASSLGVAGDRDTQYF
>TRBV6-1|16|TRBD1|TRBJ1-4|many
TGTGCCAGCAGGGTCCCCTCCAGGGGGCTTAATGAAAAACTGTTTTTT
CASRVPSRGLNEKLFF
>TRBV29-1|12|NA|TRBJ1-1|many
TGCAGCGTTGAAGGGGTCGACACTGAAGCTTTCTTT
CSVEGVDTEAFF
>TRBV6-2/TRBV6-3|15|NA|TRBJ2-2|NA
TGTGCCAGCAGACAAAACAGGGTATTTACCGGGGAGCTGTTTTTT
CASRQNRVFTGELFF
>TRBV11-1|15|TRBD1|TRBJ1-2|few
TGTGCCAGCAGCAGGACGGGACAGGGAGTTAGTGGCTACACCTTC
CASSRTGQGVSGYTF
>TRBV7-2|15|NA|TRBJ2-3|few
TGTGCCAGCAGCTTATCCCTAGTCCCCACAGATACGCAGTATTTT
CASSLSLVPTDTQYF
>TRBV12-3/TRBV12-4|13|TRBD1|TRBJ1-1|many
TGTGCCAGCAGTCCTCAGGGGGCTTTAGGAGCTTTCTTT
CASSPQGALGAFF
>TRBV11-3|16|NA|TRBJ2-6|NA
TGTGCCAGCAGCCTAGGCACGGGCTCTGGGGCCAACGTCCTGACTTTC
CASSLGTGSGANVLTF
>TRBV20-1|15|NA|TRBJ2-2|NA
TGCAGTGCTAGAGATTTAGACCGCGACACCGGGGAGCTGTTTTTT
CSARDLDRDTGELFF
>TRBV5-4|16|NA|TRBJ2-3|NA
TGTGCCAGCAGCTTGAGGCGAGGTTCTAGCACAGATACGCAGTATTTT
CASSLRRGSSTDTQYF
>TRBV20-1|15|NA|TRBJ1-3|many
TGCAGTGCTAGTAGCGCGGGGTATTCTGGAAACACCATATATTTT
CSASSAGYSGNTIYF
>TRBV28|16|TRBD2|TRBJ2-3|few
TGTGCCACCCGGGGTACTAGCGGACCGGGGTTAGATACGCAGTATTTT
CATRGTSGPGLDTQYF
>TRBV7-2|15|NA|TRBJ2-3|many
TGTGCCAGCAGCTTAGTAGCCACCTACACAGATACGCAGTATTTT
CASSLVATYTDTQYF
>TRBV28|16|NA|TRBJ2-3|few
TGTGCCAGCCCTCCGGCAAGCGTGGCCCGCACAGATACGCAGTATTTT
CASPPASVARTDTQYF
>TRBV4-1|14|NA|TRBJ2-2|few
TGCGCCAGCAGCCAAGAGGAACTCCGCGGGGAGCTGTTTTTT
CASSQEELRGELFF
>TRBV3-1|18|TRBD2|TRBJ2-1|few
TGTGCCAGCAGCGGGGTTAACACGAGCGGGAGCTCCTACAATGAGCAGTTCTTC
CASSGVNTSGSSYNEQFF
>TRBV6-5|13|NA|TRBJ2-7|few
TGTGCCAGCAGCCAGGGGGGTTCCTACGAGCAGTACTTC
CASSQGGSYEQYF
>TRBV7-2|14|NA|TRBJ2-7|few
TGTGCCAGCAGCTCCCCCGGGGGGACATACGAGCAGTACTTC
CASSSPGGTYEQYF
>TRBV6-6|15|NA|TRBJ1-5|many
TGTGCCAGCAGTTTGGGTAGGGACGGCAATCAGCCCCAGCATTTT
CASSLGRDGNQPQHF
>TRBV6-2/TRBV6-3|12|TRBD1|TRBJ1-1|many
TGTGCCAGCAGTCTCCAGGGGGCTGGAGGTTTCTTT
CASSLQGAGGFF
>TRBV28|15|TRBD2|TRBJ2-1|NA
TGTGCCAGTTTTTACGGGACTAGCGGGAACAATGAGCAGTTCTTC
CASFYGTSGNNEQFF
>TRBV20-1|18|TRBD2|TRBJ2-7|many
TGCAGTGCTAGGGGGGGCGGTCTAGCGGGGTTCAGCTCCTACGAGCAGTACTTC
CSARGGGLAGFSSYEQYF
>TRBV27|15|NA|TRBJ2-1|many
TGTGCCAGCGGATGGCCCCAGGGGAAATACAATGAGCAGTTCTTC
CASGWPQGKYNEQFF
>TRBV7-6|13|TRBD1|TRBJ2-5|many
TGTGCCAGCAGCCCGGACAGGAAAGAGACCCAGTACTTC
CASSPDRKETQYF
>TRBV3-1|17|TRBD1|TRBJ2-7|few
TGTGCCAGCAGCCGCTCCCCAACAGGGGGTTTTTCCTACGAGCAGTACTTC
CASSRSPTGGFSYEQYF
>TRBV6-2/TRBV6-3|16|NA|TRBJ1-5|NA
TGTGCCAGCAGTTACATCCTCCAGGGGTTTGACCAGCCCCAGCATTTT
CASSYILQGFDQPQHF